The T cell receptor (beta chain) described here comes from a study of beta chain features in type 1 diabetes. The CDR3 extends over 12 amino acids. Trimming left V 4 bases short and J 4 bases short, with 8 bases between. Germline CDR1 and CDR2: SEHNR and FQNEAQ (reference sequence). In its sample, this clone was seen a few times. The antigen is undetermined. The sample has other DNA sequences that encode this CDR3 too. Study-wide findings and caveats: PCR might pick shorter templates more often, in the same way for patients and controls. Still unanswered here is whether HLA type influences TCRB rearrangement. Researchers report that Type 1 diabetes patients had moderately but significantly shorter TCRB CDR3s across all four CD4+ subsets.

A single heparinised blood sample, averaging roughly 100 mL, was obtained per donor. Expressed TCRB transcripts got sequenced, as all isolated RNA was reverse transcribed. Sequencing used immunoSEQ multiplex PCR; TCRdb keeps in-frame clones, though not all of them. The table includes 640,000 or so clones, over 12% detected once. The rearrangement links TRBV7-9 to TRBJ2-7; maybe TRBD2 (5 bases). The source is a man aged 18 to 30 with type 1 diabetes. Sequencing input: naive CD4+ T cells from blood. CDR3 sequence: CASSSGIYEQYF. The CDR3 DNA is TGTGCCAGCAGCTCGGGGATTTACGAGCAGTACTTC.